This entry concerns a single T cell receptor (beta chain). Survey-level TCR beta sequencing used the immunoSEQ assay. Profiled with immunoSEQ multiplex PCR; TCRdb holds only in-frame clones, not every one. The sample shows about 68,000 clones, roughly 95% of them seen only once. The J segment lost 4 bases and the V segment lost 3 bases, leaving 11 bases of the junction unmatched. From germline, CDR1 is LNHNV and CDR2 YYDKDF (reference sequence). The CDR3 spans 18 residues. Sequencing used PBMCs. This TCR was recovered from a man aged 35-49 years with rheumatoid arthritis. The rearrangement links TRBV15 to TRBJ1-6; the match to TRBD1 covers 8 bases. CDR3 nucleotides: TGTGCCACCAGCAGTCGCTTCGACAGGGGCCATTATAATTCACCCCTCCACTTT. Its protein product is CATSSRFDRGHYNSPLHF.